What follows is one T cell receptor (beta chain) and its context. Sequencing used immunoSEQ multiplex PCR; TCRdb keeps in-frame clones, though not all of them. The sample holds more than 300,000 clones, approximately 95% seen once. This specimen belongs to a study of shared T cell receptors in the human thymus. The length of the CDR3 is 14 residues. Germline V gene lookup returns CDR1 SGHTA and CDR2 FQGNSA. Trimming shortened V by 5 bases and J by 6 bases, and 15 bases separated the two germline ends. The material sequenced was thymocytes. The clonotype comes from a human donor. The chain is built from TRBV7-2 and TRBJ2-3, with D possibly TRBD1 on 6 matching bases. CDR3 region: CASSLHRVSDTQYF. CDR3 in DNA: TGTGCCAGCAGCCTCCACAGGGTTTCGGATACGCAGTATTTT.